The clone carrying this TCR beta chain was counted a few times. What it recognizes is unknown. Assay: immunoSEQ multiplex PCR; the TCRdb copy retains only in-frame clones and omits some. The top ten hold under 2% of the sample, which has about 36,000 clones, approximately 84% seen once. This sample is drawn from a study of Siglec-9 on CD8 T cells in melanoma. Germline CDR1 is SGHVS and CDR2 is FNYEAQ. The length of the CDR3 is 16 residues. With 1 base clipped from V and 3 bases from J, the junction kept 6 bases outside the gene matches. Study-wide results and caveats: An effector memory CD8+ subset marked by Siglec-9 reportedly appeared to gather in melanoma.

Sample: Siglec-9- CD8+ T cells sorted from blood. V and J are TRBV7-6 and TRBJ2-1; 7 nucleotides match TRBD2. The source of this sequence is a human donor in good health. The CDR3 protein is CASSLEQGGFYNEQFF. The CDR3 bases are TGTGCCAGCAGCTTAGAGCAGGGAGGGTTCTACAATGAGCAGTTCTTC.